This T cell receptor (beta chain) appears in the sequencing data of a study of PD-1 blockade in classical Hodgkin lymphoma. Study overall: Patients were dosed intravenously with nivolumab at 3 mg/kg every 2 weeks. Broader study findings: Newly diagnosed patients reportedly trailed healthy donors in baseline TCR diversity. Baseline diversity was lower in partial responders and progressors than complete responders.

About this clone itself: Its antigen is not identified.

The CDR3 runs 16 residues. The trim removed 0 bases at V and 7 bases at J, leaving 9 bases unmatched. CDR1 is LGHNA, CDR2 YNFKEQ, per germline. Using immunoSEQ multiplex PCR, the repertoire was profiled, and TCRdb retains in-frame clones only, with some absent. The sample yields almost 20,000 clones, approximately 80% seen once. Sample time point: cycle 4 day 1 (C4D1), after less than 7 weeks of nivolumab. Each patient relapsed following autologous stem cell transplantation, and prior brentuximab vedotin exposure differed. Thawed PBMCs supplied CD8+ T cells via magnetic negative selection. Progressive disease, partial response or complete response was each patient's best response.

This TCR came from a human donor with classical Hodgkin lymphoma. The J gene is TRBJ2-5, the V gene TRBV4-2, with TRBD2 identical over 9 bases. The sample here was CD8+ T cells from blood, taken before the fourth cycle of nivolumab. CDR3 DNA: TGTGCCAGCAGCCAAGATGGGGCGGGGGGGCTGGGGACCCAGTACTTC. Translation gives CASSQDGAGGLGTQYF.